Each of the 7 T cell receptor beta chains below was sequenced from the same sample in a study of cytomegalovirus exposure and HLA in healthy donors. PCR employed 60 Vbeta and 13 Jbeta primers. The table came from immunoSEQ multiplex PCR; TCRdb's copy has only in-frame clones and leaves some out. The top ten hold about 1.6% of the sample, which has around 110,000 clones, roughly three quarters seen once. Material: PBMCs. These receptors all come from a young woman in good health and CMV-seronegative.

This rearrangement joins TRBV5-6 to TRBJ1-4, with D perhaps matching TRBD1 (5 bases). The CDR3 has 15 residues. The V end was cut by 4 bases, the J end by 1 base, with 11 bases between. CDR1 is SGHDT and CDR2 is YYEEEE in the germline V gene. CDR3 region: CASSLRQLTNEKLFF. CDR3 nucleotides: TGTGCCAGCAGCCTGAGACAGCTAACTAATGAAAAACTGTTTTTT.

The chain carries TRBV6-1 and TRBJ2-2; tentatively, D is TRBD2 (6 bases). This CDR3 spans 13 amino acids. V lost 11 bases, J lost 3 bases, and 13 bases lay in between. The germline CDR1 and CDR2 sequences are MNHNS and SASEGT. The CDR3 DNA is TGTGCCGGGAGGCAGGGTGACACCGGGGAGCTGTTTTTT. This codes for CAGRQGDTGELFF.

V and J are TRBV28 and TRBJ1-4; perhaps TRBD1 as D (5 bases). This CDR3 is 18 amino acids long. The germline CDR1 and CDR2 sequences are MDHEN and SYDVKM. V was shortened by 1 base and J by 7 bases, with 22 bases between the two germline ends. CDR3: CASSLFDLGGGGSEKLFF. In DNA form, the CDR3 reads TGTGCCAGCAGTTTATTCGACCTGGGGGGGGGAGGGAGTGAAAAACTGTTTTTT.

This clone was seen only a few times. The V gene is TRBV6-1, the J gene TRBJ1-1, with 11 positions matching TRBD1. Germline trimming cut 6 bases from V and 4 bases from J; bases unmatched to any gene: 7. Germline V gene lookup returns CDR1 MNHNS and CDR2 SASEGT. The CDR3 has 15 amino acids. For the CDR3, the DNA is TGTGCCAGCAGGGAAAGGGACAGGGGGGTCACTGAAGCTTTCTTT. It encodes CASRERDRGVTEAFF.

The CDR3, as DNA: TGTGCCAGCAACCCCACGACAGGGTTCTACGAGCAGTACTTC. Translation gives CASNPTTGFYEQYF. The chain employs TRBV28 and TRBJ2-7, with TRBD1 identical over 7 bases. V gave up 7 bases and J gave up 3 bases; unmatched junction bases: 9. The CDR3 extends over 14 amino acids. CDR1 is MDHEN, CDR2 SYDVKM, per germline.

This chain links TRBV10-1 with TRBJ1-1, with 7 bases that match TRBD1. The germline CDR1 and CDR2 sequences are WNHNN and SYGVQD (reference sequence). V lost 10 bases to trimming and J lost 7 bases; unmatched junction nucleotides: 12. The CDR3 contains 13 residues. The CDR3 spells CAKPTGTEGEAFF. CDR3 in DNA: TGCGCCAAACCGACCGGGACAGAAGGTGAAGCTTTCTTT.

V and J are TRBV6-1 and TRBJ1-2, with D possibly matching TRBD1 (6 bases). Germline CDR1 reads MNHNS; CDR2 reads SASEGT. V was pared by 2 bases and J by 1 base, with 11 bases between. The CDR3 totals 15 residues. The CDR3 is CASSETDRDNYGYTF. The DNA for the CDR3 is TGTGCCAGCAGTGAAACGGACAGAGATAACTATGGCTACACCTTC.